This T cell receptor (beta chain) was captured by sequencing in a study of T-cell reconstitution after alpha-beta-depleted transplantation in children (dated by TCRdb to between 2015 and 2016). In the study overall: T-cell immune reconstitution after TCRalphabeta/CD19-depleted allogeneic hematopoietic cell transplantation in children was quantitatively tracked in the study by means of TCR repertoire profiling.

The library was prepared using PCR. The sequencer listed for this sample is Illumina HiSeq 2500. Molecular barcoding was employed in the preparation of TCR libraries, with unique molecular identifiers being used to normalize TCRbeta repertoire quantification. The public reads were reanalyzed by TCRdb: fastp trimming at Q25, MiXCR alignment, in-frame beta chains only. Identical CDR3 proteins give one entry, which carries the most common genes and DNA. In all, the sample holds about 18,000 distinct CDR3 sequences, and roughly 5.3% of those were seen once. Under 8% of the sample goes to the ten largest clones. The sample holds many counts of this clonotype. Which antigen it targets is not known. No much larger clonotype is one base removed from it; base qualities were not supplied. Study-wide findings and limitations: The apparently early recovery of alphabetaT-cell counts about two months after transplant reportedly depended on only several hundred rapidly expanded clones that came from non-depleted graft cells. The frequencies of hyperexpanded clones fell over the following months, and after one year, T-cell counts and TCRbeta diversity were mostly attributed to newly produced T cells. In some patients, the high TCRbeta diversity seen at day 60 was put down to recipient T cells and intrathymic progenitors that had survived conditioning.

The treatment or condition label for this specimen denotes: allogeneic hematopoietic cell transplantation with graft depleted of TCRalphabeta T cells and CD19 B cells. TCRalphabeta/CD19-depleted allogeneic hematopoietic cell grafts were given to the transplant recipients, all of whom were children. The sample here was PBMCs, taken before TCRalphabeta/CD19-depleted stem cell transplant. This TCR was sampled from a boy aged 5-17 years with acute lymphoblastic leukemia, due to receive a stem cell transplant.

At the DNA level, the sequence is TGTGCCAGCAGCTTACAGCGGGGAAACACCGGGGAGCTGTTTTTT. Protein translation: CASSLQRGNTGELFF. The sequence is built from TRBV7-2 and TRBJ2-2; TRBD2 agrees with 7 junctional bases. CDR1 is given as SGHTA and CDR2 as FQGNSA, both from the germline V gene. From the cysteine through the phenylalanine, the CDR3 covers 15 amino acids. Here the CDR3 DNA is all that survives: 45 bases in frame from base 1. After removal of 2 bases from V and 2 bases from J, the junction retains 2 bases not matched to a gene.